Each of the 30 T cell receptor beta chains below was sequenced from the same sample in a study of Ad26.COV2.S vaccination and SARS-CoV-2 variants. Treatment meaning: around 19 received Ad26.COV2.S at low or high dose, single or two shots; 5 received placebo; per-sample allocation not given. Samples came from day 63 after the first vaccine or placebo injection. Sequenced by immunoSEQ multiplex PCR; TCRdb stores in-frame clones only, minus some. Altogether 380,000 or so clones are present, about 89% being singletons, with the ten largest covering around 5.3%. This specimen consisted of peripheral blood, obtained in a trial of Ad26.COV2.S vaccine versus placebo. The receptors derive from a person between 18 and 65 years old who received the Ad26.COV2.S COVID-19 vaccine or a placebo.

The chain is built from TRBV6-2 or TRBV6-3 and TRBJ1-1; TRBD1 might be the D (5 bases). Germline loops: CDR1 MNHEY, CDR2 SVGEGT. The CDR3 extends over 19 amino acids. The V gene lost 3 bases and the J gene lost 4 bases, with 27 bases spanning the gap. CDR3 sequence: CASSYSETLIRQSPTEAFF. For the CDR3, the DNA is TGTGCCAGCAGTTATTCTGAGACGCTGATCAGACAGAGTCCCACTGAAGCTTTCTTT.

The rearrangement joins TRBV9 to TRBJ2-1, with D possibly TRBD2 on 7 matching bases. The ends were cut back, 4 bases at V and 2 bases at J, with 16 bases in the middle. Per germline, CDR1 SGDLS and CDR2 YYNGEE. The CDR3 length is 16 residues. This CDR3 is CASSTQGGGPYNEQFF. CDR3 coding DNA: TGTGCCAGCAGCACACAGGGAGGGGGTCCCTACAATGAGCAGTTCTTC.

Here the CDR3 DNA reads TGCGCCAGCAGCTTCGACAGGAACAATGAGCAGTTCTTC. Translated: CASSFDRNNEQFF. This rearrangement joins TRBV5-1 to TRBJ2-1; D is possibly TRBD1 (6 bases). The CDR3 length is 13 residues. Per germline, CDR1 SGHRS and CDR2 YFSETQ. V lost 2 bases and J 5 bases, leaving 8 bases between the germline ends. The full variable domain, in which reference TRBV5-1 and TRBJ2-1 provide the parts outside the CDR3, is KAGVTQTPRYLIKTRGQQVTLSCSPISGHRSVSWYQQTPGQGLQFLFEYFSETQRNKGNFPGRFSGRQFSNSRSEMNVSTLELGDSALYLCASSFDRNNEQFFGPGTRLTVL.

A single count supports this clone. The rearrangement links TRBV4-3 to TRBJ2-3; tentative D call: TRBD2 (6 bases). Germline V gene lookup returns CDR1 LGHNA and CDR2 YSLEER. The V gene lost 4 bases and the J gene lost 3 bases, with 11 bases spanning the gap. CDR3 length equals 14 residues. The CDR3, as DNA: TGCGCCAGCAGCCTCGCCAGCGGGACAGATACGCAGTATTTT. It specifies CASSLASGTDTQYF.

V usage is TRBV28 and J usage is TRBJ1-1, with D possibly TRBD1 on 5 matching bases. This CDR3 contains 14 residues. Trimming removed 6 bases at V and 0 bases at J, with 11 bases between. Germline V gene lookup returns CDR1 MDHEN and CDR2 SYDVKM. The CDR3 is CASRWGELNTEAFF. CDR3 in DNA: TGTGCCAGCAGATGGGGGGAATTGAACACTGAAGCTTTCTTT.

The genes are TRBV2 and TRBJ1-5, with 8 positions matching TRBD1. Losses at the gene ends were 6 bases for V and 5 bases for J; bases not matched to a gene: 9. CDR1 is SNHLY and CDR2 is FYNNEI in the germline V gene. CDR3 length: 15 residues. CDR3 DNA: TGTGCCAGCAGCCGGGACAGGTCGGAGGATCAGCCCCAGCATTTT. Its translation is CASSRDRSEDQPQHF. Drawing the rest from reference TRBV2 and TRBJ1-5, the complete variable domain is EPEVTQTPSHQVTQMGQEVILRCVPISNHLYFYWYRQILGQKVEFLVSFYNNEISEKSEIFDDQFSVERPDGSNFTLKIRSTKLEDSAMYFCASSRDRSEDQPQHFGDGTRLSIL.

The chain employs TRBV29-1 and TRBJ1-2; TRBD1 aligns across 11 bases. This CDR3 is 15 amino acids long. From germline, CDR1 is SQVTM and CDR2 ANQGSEA. J gave up 4 bases and V 3 bases, and 7 bases lay outside the gene matches. This CDR3 is CSVDRGQGVSYGYTF. CDR3 DNA sequence: TGCAGCGTTGACCGGGGACAGGGGGTATCCTATGGCTACACCTTC.

The chain carries TRBV5-4 and TRBJ2-5; D ambiguous. V was clipped by 3 bases and J by 0 bases, with 15 bases between them. The CDR3 has 16 residues. The germline V gene has CDR1 SGHNT and CDR2 YYREEE (reference sequence). The CDR3 loop reads CASSSSGRGDQETQYF. CDR3 nucleotide sequence: TGTGCCAGCAGCTCGTCGGGCCGAGGCGACCAAGAGACCCAGTACTTC.

The rearrangement joins TRBV28 to TRBJ1-2; tentatively, D is TRBD1 (6 bases). V dropped 7 bases and J dropped 8 bases, with 14 bases sitting between them. From germline, CDR1 is MDHEN and CDR2 SYDVKM. The length of the CDR3 is 12 residues. The CDR3 bases are TGTGCCAGCAAAGGGGGGTCGTACGGCTACACCTTC. The encoded protein is CASKGGSYGYTF.

The gene calls are TRBV5-4 and TRBJ2-5; D gene unclear. The CDR3 spans 14 residues. The V and J ends lost 1 base and 2 bases respectively, with 9 bases between them. CDR1 is SGHNT, CDR2 YYREEE, per germline (reference sequence). CDR3: CASSLPGQQETQYF. The CDR3 bases are TGTGCCAGCAGCTTGCCCGGGCAGCAAGAGACCCAGTACTTC.

A remark on this clone: The sample holds other DNA sequences that translate to the same CDR3. The CDR3 nucleotides read TGTGCCAGCAGCTTAGGTGCAGGGGGTAATCAGCCCCAGCATTTT. This sequence encodes CASSLGAGGNQPQHF. The chain joins TRBV7-9 to TRBJ1-5, with 7 bases aligning to TRBD1. The CDR3 covers 15 residues. CDR1 and CDR2 (germline): SEHNR, FQNEAQ (reference sequence). The V and J ends lost 1 base and 4 bases, in that order; junction bases with no gene match: 4. Combining the CDR3 with reference TRBV7-9 and TRBJ1-5 gives the whole variable domain DTGVSQNPRHKITKRGQNVTFRCDPISEHNRLYWYRQTLGQGPEFLTYFQNEAQLEKSRLLSDRFSAERPKGSFSTLEIQRTEQGDSAMYLCASSLGAGGNQPQHFGDGTRLSIL.

The rearrangement links TRBV19 to TRBJ2-2; 8 bases are shared with TRBD2. Germline-derived CDR1 and CDR2 are LNHDA and SQIVND (reference sequence). There are 15 residues in the CDR3. The V and J ends lost 5 bases and 7 bases, in that order; junction bases with no gene match: 9. CDR3 bases: TGTGCCAGTAGTCGGCTAGCGGGCGAAGGCGGGGAGCTGTTTTTT. Its protein product is CASSRLAGEGGELFF.

This chain connects TRBV9 to TRBJ2-1, with D possibly called TRBD1 or TRBD2 (5 bases each). The CDR3 length is 15 residues. Trimming shortened V by 0 bases and J by 7 bases, and 14 bases separated the two germline ends. Germline assignment: CDR1 SGDLS and CDR2 YYNGEE. The CDR3 reads CASSVEEGLRNEQFF. The CDR3 DNA reads as TGTGCCAGCAGCGTAGAAGAGGGGCTGAGAAATGAGCAGTTCTTC.

The rearrangement joins TRBV11-1 to TRBJ1-3; no firm D call. Germline lookup yields CDR1 SGHAT and CDR2 FQDESV (reference sequence). The CDR3 has 13 amino acids. Trimming took 5 bases from V and 0 from J, leaving 5 bases between them. The CDR3 spells CASSSASGNTIYF. The CDR3 region has the DNA TGTGCCAGCAGCAGTGCCTCTGGAAACACCATATATTTT.

The CDR3 DNA is TGTGCCAGCAGTTTATTGCCCAGTCCCGGGACTAGCGGGGAGCAGTTCTTC. The encoded protein is CASSLLPSPGTSGEQFF. This sequence joins TRBV28 and TRBJ2-1; TRBD2 matches 12 bases. V was pared by 1 base and J by 10 bases, with 11 bases of the junction left unmatched. The CDR3 is 17 residues long. Germline V lookup: CDR1 MDHEN, CDR2 SYDVKM.

The chain is built from TRBV6-1 and TRBJ1-5; D unresolved. V lost 2 bases and J lost 4, with 15 bases in between. Germline V CDR1 and CDR2: MNHNS, SASEGT. The CDR3 loop spans 16 amino acids. The CDR3, as DNA: TGTGCCAGCAGTGAATTATCAGGCTGGGCAAATCAGCCCCAGCATTTT. Translated: CASSELSGWANQPQHF.

This clone was counted a few times. The chain recombines TRBV25-1 with TRBJ2-7, with 9 bases lining up with TRBD2. Germline V gives CDR1 MGHDK, CDR2 SYGVNS. The CDR3 has 13 amino acids. V was pared by 6 bases and J by 5 bases, with 5 bases of the junction left unmatched. CDR3 amino acids: CASRAGGNHEQYF. CDR3 bases: TGTGCCAGCAGAGCGGGAGGAAACCACGAGCAGTACTTC.

The genes are TRBV5-1 and TRBJ2-7; no clear D. The CDR3 contains 11 residues. With 5 bases removed from V and 3 bases from J, the gap between germline ends came to 6 bases. The germline V gene has CDR1 SGHRS and CDR2 YFSETQ. DNA of the CDR3: TGCGCCAGCAGAGGGCACTACGAGCAGTACTTC. Its protein is CASRGHYEQYF.

A remark on this clone: Other DNA sequences in this sample translate to the same CDR3. The chain carries TRBV29-1 and TRBJ2-7; the D gene is possibly TRBD1 (6 bases). Trimming left V 4 bases short and J 0 bases short, with 7 bases between. The CDR3 extends over 12 amino acids. Germline CDR1 and CDR2: SQVTM and ANQGSEA. CDR3 sequence reads: CSVGRGSYEQYF. CDR3 DNA sequence: TGCAGCGTTGGCAGGGGCTCCTACGAGCAGTACTTC.

This chain uses TRBV10-3 with TRBJ1-1; a possible D gene is TRBD1 (5 bases). CDR1 is ENHRY and CDR2 is SYGVKD in the germline V gene. V lost 4 bases and J lost 1, with 7 bases in between. This CDR3 region has 13 residues. The CDR3 loop reads CAISVTGNTEAFF. For the CDR3, the DNA is TGTGCCATCAGTGTAACAGGGAACACTGAAGCTTTCTTT.

The chain couples TRBV11-2 to TRBJ2-2; D gene uncertain. Germline assignment: CDR1 SGHAT and CDR2 FQNNGV. The ends were cut back, 3 bases at V and 1 base at J, with 6 bases in the middle. The CDR3 runs 14 residues. The CDR3 DNA sequence: TGTGCCAGCAGCTTTGTTATGAACACCGGGGAGCTGTTTTTT. This translates into CASSFVMNTGELFF.

The chain uses TRBV6-6 and TRBJ2-1; 14 bases are a match to TRBD2. The trim removed 7 bases at V and 6 bases at J, leaving 2 bases unmatched. The CDR3 runs 14 residues. Per the germline V gene, CDR1 is MNHNY and CDR2 is SVGAGI (reference sequence). This CDR3 is CASTGLAGANEQFF. CDR3 in DNA: TGTGCCAGCACGGGACTAGCGGGAGCCAATGAGCAGTTCTTC.

The rearrangement joins TRBV4-2 to TRBJ2-5, with 14 bases that match TRBD2. The germline gives CDR1 LGHNA, CDR2 YNFKEQ. The CDR3 sequence is 16 residues long. V trimming: 5 bases; J trimming: 0 bases; junction bases outside the gene matches: 2. For the CDR3, the DNA is TGTGCCAGCAGCGGACTAGCGGGAGGAGACCAAGAGACCCAGTACTTC. Protein product: CASSGLAGGDQETQYF.

The V call is TRBV4-2, the J call TRBJ2-7, with D possibly called TRBD1 or TRBD2 (6 bases each). CDR1 is LGHNA, CDR2 YNFKEQ, per germline. V dropped 4 bases and J dropped 4 bases, with 20 bases sitting between them. This CDR3 is 16 amino acids long. The CDR3 bases are TGTGCCAGCAGCCCCACGTACGGGGGCGGGCCTTACGAGCAGTACTTC. Its protein is CASSPTYGGGPYEQYF.

This clone was observed once. This chain connects TRBV20-1 to TRBJ2-5; D remains unclear. Deletions cut 5 bases from V and 5 bases from J, with 9 bases between. CDR1 and CDR2 (germline): DFQATT, SNEGSKA (reference sequence). The CDR3 runs 11 residues. The chain's CDR3 is CSALWAETQYF. In DNA, the CDR3 is TGCAGTGCTCTTTGGGCGGAGACCCAGTACTTC.

J is TRBJ1-1 and V is TRBV6-5, with a tentative D call TRBD1 (6 bases). The germline CDR1 and CDR2 sequences are MNHEY and SVGAGI. Trimming took off 5 bases at V and 0 bases at J, with 10 bases between the two ends. The CDR3 totals 14 residues. Written as DNA, the CDR3 is TGTGCCAGCAGTAGGACAGAGATGAACACTGAAGCTTTCTTT. Protein product: CASSRTEMNTEAFF.

The V gene is TRBV7-2, the J gene TRBJ2-7, with 8 bases aligning to TRBD2. CDR1 and CDR2 (germline): SGHTA, FQGNSA. CDR3 size: 15 residues. V was clipped by 4 bases and J by 2 bases; unmatched bases: 7. CDR3 residues: CASSSQRGLTYEQYF. The CDR3 DNA reads as TGTGCCAGCAGCTCCCAGCGGGGGCTCACCTACGAGCAGTACTTC.

This clone was seen a handful of times. CDR3 residues: CASSQDGTGGPTDTQYF. The CDR3 nucleotides read TGCGCCAGCAGCCAAGATGGGACAGGGGGCCCTACAGATACGCAGTATTTT. This chain joins TRBV4-1 and TRBJ2-3, with 12 positions matching TRBD1. CDR3 length equals 17 residues. Germline CDR1 and CDR2: MGHRA and YSYEKL. Trimming cost V 0 bases and J 3 bases; bases outside gene matches: 4.

This chain uses TRBV28 with TRBJ1-2; no definite D call. This CDR3 has 11 residues. Trimming left V 4 bases short and J 6 bases short, with 6 bases between. Germline CDR1 is MDHEN and CDR2 is SYDVKM. This CDR3 is CASSSLDGYTF. The DNA of the CDR3 is TGTGCCAGCAGTTCCCTTGATGGCTACACCTTC.

The J gene is TRBJ2-2, the V gene TRBV12-5, with D perhaps given as TRBD1 or TRBD2 (5 bases each). CDR1 is LGHNT, CDR2 FRNRAP, per germline. The ends were cut back, 5 bases at V and 3 bases at J, with 16 bases in the middle. This CDR3 is built from 16 residues. The CDR3 DNA follows: TGTGCTAGTGGTACCCCCGGGACGGGGTACACCGGGGAGCTGTTTTTT. It translates to CASGTPGTGYTGELFF. The full variable domain, with the rest looked up from reference TRBV12-5 and TRBJ2-2, is DARVTQTPRHKVTEMGQEVTMRCQPILGHNTVFWYRQTMMQGLELLAYFRNRAPLDDSGMPKDRFSAEMPDATLATLKIQPSEPRDSAVYFCASGTPGTGYTGELFFGEGSRLTVL.